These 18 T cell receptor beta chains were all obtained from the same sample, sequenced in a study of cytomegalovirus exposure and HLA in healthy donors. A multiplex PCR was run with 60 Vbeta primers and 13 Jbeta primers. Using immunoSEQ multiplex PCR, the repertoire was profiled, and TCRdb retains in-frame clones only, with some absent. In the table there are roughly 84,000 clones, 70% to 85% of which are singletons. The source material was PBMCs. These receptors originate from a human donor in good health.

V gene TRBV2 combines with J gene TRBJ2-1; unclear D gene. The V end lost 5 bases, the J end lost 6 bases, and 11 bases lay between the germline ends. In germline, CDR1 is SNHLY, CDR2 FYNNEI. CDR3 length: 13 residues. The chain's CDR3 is CASSQDTFNEQFF. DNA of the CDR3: TGTGCCAGCAGTCAAGACACCTTCAATGAGCAGTTCTTC.

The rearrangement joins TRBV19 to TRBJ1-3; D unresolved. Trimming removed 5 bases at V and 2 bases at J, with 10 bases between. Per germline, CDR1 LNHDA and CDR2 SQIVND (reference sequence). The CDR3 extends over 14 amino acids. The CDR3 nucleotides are TGTGCCAGTAGTGTCACAAATCCTGGAAACACCATATATTTT. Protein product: CASSVTNPGNTIYF. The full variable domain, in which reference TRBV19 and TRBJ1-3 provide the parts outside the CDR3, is DGGITQSPKYLFRKEGQNVTLSCEQNLNHDAMYWYRQDPGQGLRLIYYSQIVNDFQKGDIAEGYSVSREKKESFPLTVTSAQKNPTAFYLCASSVTNPGNTIYFGEGSWLTVV.

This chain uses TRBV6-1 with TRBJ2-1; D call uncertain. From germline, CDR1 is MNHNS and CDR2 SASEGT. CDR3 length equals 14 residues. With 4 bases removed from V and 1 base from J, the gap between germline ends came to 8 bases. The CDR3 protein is CASSGLESYNEQFF. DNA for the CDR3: TGTGCCAGCAGTGGTCTAGAGTCCTACAATGAGCAGTTCTTC.

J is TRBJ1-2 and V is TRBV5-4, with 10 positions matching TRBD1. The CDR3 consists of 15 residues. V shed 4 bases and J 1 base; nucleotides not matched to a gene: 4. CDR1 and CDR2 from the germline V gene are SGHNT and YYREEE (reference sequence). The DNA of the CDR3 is TGTGCCAGCAGCCGACAGGGGGCGGGTAACTATGGCTACACCTTC. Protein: CASSRQGAGNYGYTF.

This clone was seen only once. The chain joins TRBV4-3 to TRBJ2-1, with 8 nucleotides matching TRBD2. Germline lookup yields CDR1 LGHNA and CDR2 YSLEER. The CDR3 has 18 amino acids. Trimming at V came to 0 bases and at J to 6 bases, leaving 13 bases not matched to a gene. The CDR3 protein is CASSQEGGGRGATNEQFF. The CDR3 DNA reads TGCGCCAGCAGCCAAGAAGGGGGAGGGCGGGGGGCCACCAATGAGCAGTTCTTC.

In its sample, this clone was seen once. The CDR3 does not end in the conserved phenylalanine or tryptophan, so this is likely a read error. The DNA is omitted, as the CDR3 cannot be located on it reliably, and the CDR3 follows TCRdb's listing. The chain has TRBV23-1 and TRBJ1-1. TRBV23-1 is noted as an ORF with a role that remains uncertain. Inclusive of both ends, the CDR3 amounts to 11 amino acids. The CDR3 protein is CASSQSFIPYR.

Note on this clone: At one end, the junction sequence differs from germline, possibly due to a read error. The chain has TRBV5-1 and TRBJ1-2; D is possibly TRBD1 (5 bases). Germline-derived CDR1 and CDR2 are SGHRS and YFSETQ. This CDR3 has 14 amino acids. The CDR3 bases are TGCGCCAGCAGCTTTGAAAGAGGTTCGCGGGGCTACCCCTTC. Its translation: CASSFERGSRGYPF.

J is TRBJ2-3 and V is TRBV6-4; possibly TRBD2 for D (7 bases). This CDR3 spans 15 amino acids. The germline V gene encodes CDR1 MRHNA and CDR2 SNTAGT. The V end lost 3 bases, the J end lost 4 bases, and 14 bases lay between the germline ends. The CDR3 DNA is TGTGCCAGCAGTGAGGAGGGGGGGGCCCCAGATACGCAGTATTTT. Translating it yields CASSEEGGAPDTQYF.

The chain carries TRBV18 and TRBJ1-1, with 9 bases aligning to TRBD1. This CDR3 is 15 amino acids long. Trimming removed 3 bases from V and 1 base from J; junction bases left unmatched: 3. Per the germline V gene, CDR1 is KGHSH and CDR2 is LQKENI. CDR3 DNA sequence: TGTGCCAGCTCACCGAGGACAGGGGCGAACACTGAAGCTTTCTTT. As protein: CASSPRTGANTEAFF.

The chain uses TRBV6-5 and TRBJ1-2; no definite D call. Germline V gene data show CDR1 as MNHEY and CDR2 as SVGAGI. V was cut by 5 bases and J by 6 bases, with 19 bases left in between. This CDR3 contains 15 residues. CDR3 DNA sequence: TGTGCCAGCAGTAAGGCGGCGTCCGGTTGGGATGGCTACACCTTC. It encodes CASSKAASGWDGYTF.

The CDR3 DNA reads TGTGCCAGCAGCCGGGACAGCCAAACTAACTATGGCTACACCTTC. This translates into CASSRDSQTNYGYTF. This chain links TRBV5-6 with TRBJ1-2; TRBD1 aligns across 7 bases. With 4 bases clipped from V and 0 bases from J, the junction kept 6 bases outside the gene matches. Germline V gene data show CDR1 as SGHDT and CDR2 as YYEEEE. This CDR3 spans 15 amino acids.

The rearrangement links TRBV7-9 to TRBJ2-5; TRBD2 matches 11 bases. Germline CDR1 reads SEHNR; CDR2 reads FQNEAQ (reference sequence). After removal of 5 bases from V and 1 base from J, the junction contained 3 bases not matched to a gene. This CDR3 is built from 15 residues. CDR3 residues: CASSPGTSGQETQYF. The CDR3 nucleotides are TGTGCCAGCAGCCCCGGGACTAGCGGCCAAGAGACCCAGTACTTC.

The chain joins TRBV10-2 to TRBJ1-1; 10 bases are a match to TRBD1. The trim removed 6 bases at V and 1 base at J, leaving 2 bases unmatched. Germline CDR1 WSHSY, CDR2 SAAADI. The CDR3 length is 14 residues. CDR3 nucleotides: TGCGCCAGCAGGGGGGACAGGGGGAACACTGAAGCTTTCTTT. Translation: CASRGDRGNTEAFF.

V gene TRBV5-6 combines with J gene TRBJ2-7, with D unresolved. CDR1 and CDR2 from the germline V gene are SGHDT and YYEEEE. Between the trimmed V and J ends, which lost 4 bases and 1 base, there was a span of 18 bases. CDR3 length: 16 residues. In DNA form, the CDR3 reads TGTGCCAGCAGCAGCAGGATGGCCCTTGGGTCCTACGAGCAGTACTTC. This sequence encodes CASSSRMALGSYEQYF.

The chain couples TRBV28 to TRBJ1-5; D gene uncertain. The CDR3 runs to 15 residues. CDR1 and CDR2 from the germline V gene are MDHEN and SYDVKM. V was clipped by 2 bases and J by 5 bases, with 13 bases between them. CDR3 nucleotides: TGTGCCAGCAGTTTAATTGGGCAGAGTTATCAGCCCCAGCATTTT. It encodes CASSLIGQSYQPQHF.

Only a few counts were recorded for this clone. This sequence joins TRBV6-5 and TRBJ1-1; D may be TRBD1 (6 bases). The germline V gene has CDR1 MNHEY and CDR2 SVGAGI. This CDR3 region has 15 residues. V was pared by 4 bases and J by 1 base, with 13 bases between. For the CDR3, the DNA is TGTGCCAGCAGTTGGAGCGGACAGAGGAACACTGAAGCTTTCTTT. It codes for CASSWSGQRNTEAFF.

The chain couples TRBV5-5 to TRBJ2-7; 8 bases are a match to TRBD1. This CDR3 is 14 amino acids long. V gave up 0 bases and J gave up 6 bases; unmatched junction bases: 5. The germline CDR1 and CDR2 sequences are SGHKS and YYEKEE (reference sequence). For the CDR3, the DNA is TGTGCCAGCAGCTTGGACAGGGGGTCAGTCGAGCAGTACTTC. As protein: CASSLDRGSVEQYF.

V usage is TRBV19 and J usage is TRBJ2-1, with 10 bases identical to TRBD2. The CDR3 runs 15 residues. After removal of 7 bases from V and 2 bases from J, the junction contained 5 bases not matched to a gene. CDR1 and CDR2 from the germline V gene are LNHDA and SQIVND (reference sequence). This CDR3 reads CASTLGLAAYNEQFF. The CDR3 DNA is TGTGCCAGTACCCTCGGACTAGCGGCCTACAATGAGCAGTTCTTC.